This TCR beta chain was identified during a study of blood T cell repertoires in COVID-19. Study as a whole: T cells, B-cell-depleted T cells, or PBMCs supplied cDNA or gDNA.

This clone has a single count. With 2 bases clipped from V and 10 bases from J, the junction kept 4 bases outside the gene matches. The CDR3 covers 12 residues. Produced via immunoSEQ multiplex PCR; TCRdb's table is partial and in-frame only. The data show 250,000 or so clones, just over 85% seen once. The chain has TRBV12-3 or TRBV12-4 and TRBJ1-2; the match to TRBD1 covers 7 bases. Sequencing was done on a sample of peripheral blood. The source of this sequence is a man older than 75 with acute or convalescent COVID-19. CDR3 protein: CASSLSEGAYTF. As DNA, the CDR3 is TGTGCCAGCAGTTTAAGTGAGGGGGCCTACACCTTC.